This T cell receptor (beta chain) was recovered during a study of OX40 agonist ivuxolimab in advanced cancers. The repertoire was sequenced with immunoSEQ multiplex PCR; TCRdb's copy has only in-frame clones and lacks some. The repertoire has 20,000 to 25,000 clones, approximately 80% of them found once; the top ten carry nearly 35%. Study-level results: In general, CD8+ T cells held more expanded clones than CD4+ did, on average.

Germline CDR1 reads ENHRY; CDR2 reads SYGVKD. The CDR3 has 13 amino acids. Details on this clone: Its antigen is still unknown.

The sample consisted of CD4+ or CD8+ T cells sorted from blood, taken in a trial of the OX40 agonist ivuxolimab. The receptor was isolated from an adult with an advanced solid tumor such as melanoma, head and neck, liver or kidney cancer. The rearrangement joins TRBV10-3 to TRBJ2-5, with 13 bases that match TRBD2. The J call may be in error: the DNA end matches TRBJ2-7 better. The DNA for the CDR3 is TGTGCCATCAAGGGACTAGCGGGACCCGAGCAGTACTTC. Translated: CAIKGLAGPEQYF.